This passage covers 10 T cell receptor beta chains from one sample sequenced in a study. MiXCR, run by TCRdb on the RT-PCR reads, gives a single entry per CDR3 protein. The sample includes hundreds of thousands of distinct CDR3 sequences, over 12% of them seen just once. Source material: memory CD4+ T cells from blood. These TCRs come from a female donor in good health, serving as a healthy control.

The V and J genes are TRBV10-3 and TRBJ1-1, with a weak D call TRBD1 (5 bases). V shed 6 bases and J shed 3 bases, with 11 bases lying between them. Germline V CDR1 and CDR2: ENHRY, SYGVKD. The CDR3 loop spans 13 amino acids. In DNA, the CDR3 is TGTGCCATCAGGGAGGGGCTGGACACTGAAGCTTTCTTT. Its protein is CAIREGLDTEAFF.

This clonotype came up a few times. The V call is TRBV20-1, the J call TRBJ2-1, with 14 bases lining up with TRBD2. The CDR3 has 19 residues. Germline-derived CDR1 and CDR2 are DFQATT and SNEGSKA (reference sequence). The junction had 17 bases not matched to a gene; V was cut back by 4 bases and J by 6 bases. Here the CDR3 DNA reads TGCAGTGCTACTTCCACCAACTCTTTCGGGACTAGCGGGAGCAATGAGCAGTTCTTC. Its translation: CSATSTNSFGTSGSNEQFF.

This clonotype occurred a few times. The chain has TRBV7-9 and TRBJ1-5, with TRBD1 identical over 7 bases. V lost 5 bases and J lost 9; bases outside the gene matches: 7. The CDR3 contains 13 residues. Germline V gene lookup returns CDR1 SEHNR and CDR2 FQNEAQ (reference sequence). CDR3 region: CASSPRDSRPQHF. The DNA for the CDR3 is TGTGCCAGCAGCCCCCGGGACAGTAGGCCCCAGCATTTT.

The J gene is TRBJ1-2, the V gene TRBV28; D remains ambiguous. The CDR3 is 16 amino acids. Germline CDR1 and CDR2: MDHEN and SYDVKM. V dropped 4 bases and J dropped 0 bases, with 15 bases sitting between them. The CDR3 loop reads CASSSVTFRTNYGYTF. The DNA of the CDR3 is TGTGCCAGCAGTTCCGTGACCTTCCGGACTAACTATGGCTACACCTTC.

This chain uses TRBV6-2 or TRBV6-3 with TRBJ2-5; D is unresolved. V dropped 0 bases and J dropped 3 bases, with 11 bases sitting between them. The CDR3 contains 15 residues. The germline V gene has CDR1 MNHEY and CDR2 SVGEGT. CDR3 DNA sequence: TGTGCCAGCAGTTACTCTTTTGCCGGAGAAGAGACCCAGTACTTC. Its protein is CASSYSFAGEETQYF.

The chain is built from TRBV2 and TRBJ1-5, with D hard to call. Trimming cost V 6 bases and J 3 bases, with 9 bases left between them. The CDR3 spans 13 residues. Germline V gene sequence: CDR1 SNHLY, CDR2 FYNNEI. The CDR3 here is CASRRVSNQPQHF. CDR3 DNA sequence: TGTGCCAGCAGACGGGTCTCCAATCAGCCCCAGCATTTT.

The chain recombines TRBV9 with TRBJ2-1, with 8 positions matching TRBD1. The trim removed 4 bases at V and 7 bases at J, leaving 16 bases unmatched. The CDR3 loop spans 17 amino acids. CDR1 is SGDLS and CDR2 is YYNGEE in the germline V gene. CDR3 region: CASSPVRVGTGGNEQFF. The CDR3 nucleotides read TGTGCCAGCAGCCCCGTAAGGGTGGGTACAGGGGGGAATGAGCAGTTCTTC. Complete variable domain (other parts from reference TRBV9 and TRBJ2-1): DSGVTQTPKHLITATGQRVTLRCSPRSGDLSVYWYQQSLDQGLQFLIQYYNGEERAKGNILERFSAQQFPDLHSELNLSSLELGDSALYFCASSPVRVGTGGNEQFFGPGTRLTVL.

This clonotype showed up just once. The V gene is TRBV7-2, the J gene TRBJ2-3; no clear D. The length of the CDR3 is 14 residues. In germline, CDR1 is SGHTA, CDR2 FQGNSA. Trimming shortened V by 5 bases and J by 6 bases, and 15 bases separated the two germline ends. CDR3 in DNA: TGTGCCAGCAGCCGCGCAGTAGGAGTCGATACGCAGTATTTT. Protein product: CASSRAVGVDTQYF.

CDR3 sequence: CASSQEGTSGTENEQFF. CDR3 sequence (DNA): TGTGCCAGCAGCCAAGAGGGGACTAGCGGGACAGAGAATGAGCAGTTCTTC. The rearrangement links TRBV3-1 to TRBJ2-1, with 13 bases fitting TRBD2. Germline V gives CDR1 LGHDT, CDR2 YNNKEL (reference sequence). The CDR3 totals 17 residues. With 0 bases clipped from V and 7 bases from J, the junction kept 6 bases outside the gene matches.

The gene calls are TRBV25-1 and TRBJ1-1; tentative D call: TRBD1 (6 bases). CDR1 is MGHDK and CDR2 is SYGVNS in the germline V gene. With 6 bases removed from V and 6 bases from J, the gap between germline ends came to 14 bases. The CDR3 spans 13 residues. The CDR3 DNA follows: TGTGCCAGCAGGTACAGGGAGGGGGCTGAAGCTTTCTTT. Translation: CASRYREGAEAFF.